The 25 T cell receptor beta chains given below trace back to one sample, sequenced in a study of T cell changes during pregnancy in multiple sclerosis. Using immunoSEQ multiplex PCR, the repertoire was profiled, and TCRdb retains in-frame clones only, with some absent. Seen here are approximately 50,000 clones, 92% observed once, and the top ten hold 0.45% to 0.65%. The sequenced sample was CD4+ T cells from peripheral blood mononuclear cells, obtained after pregnancy. The receptors derive from a female donor with multiple sclerosis, enrolled in a pregnancy study.

This sequence joins TRBV19 and TRBJ1-3; perhaps TRBD1 as D (5 bases). The CDR3 has 14 amino acids. The germline V gene encodes CDR1 LNHDA and CDR2 SQIVND (reference sequence). Trimming removed 1 base at V and 2 bases at J, with 6 bases between. The CDR3 reads CASSIGQPGNTIYF. In nucleotides, the CDR3 is TGTGCCAGTAGTATAGGACAGCCTGGAAACACCATATATTTT.

The gene calls are TRBV28 and TRBJ1-1; TRBD1 is a possible D gene (6 bases). Deletions cut 6 bases from V and 5 bases from J, with 16 bases between. This CDR3 spans 14 amino acids. Germline assignment: CDR1 MDHEN and CDR2 SYDVKM. The CDR3 loop reads CASRGRLRGTEAFF. The CDR3 DNA sequence: TGTGCCAGCAGAGGCCGTCTCAGGGGAACTGAAGCTTTCTTT.

The chain carries TRBV12-5 and TRBJ2-7; 10 bases match TRBD2. There are 15 residues in the CDR3. Germline V lookup: CDR1 LGHNT, CDR2 FRNRAP. V was clipped by 1 base and J by 4 bases; unmatched bases: 4. The CDR3 DNA follows: TGTGCTAGTGGTTTGGCAAGCGGGAGGGGATACGAGCAGTACTTC. Its protein is CASGLASGRGYEQYF.

CDR3 in amino acids: CASSLLLAGVHEQFF. As DNA, the CDR3 is TGTGCCAGCAGTTTATTACTAGCGGGAGTCCATGAGCAGTTCTTC. V and J are TRBV28 and TRBJ2-1; TRBD2 matches 11 bases. The CDR3 totals 15 residues. The trim removed 1 base at V and 8 bases at J, leaving 4 bases unmatched. CDR1 is MDHEN, CDR2 SYDVKM, per germline.

The V and J genes are TRBV5-6 and TRBJ2-7; a weak D match, TRBD1 (6 bases). The germline V gene has CDR1 SGHDT and CDR2 YYEEEE. CDR3 size: 16 residues. Trimming shortened V by 4 bases and J by 1 base, and 18 bases separated the two germline ends. CDR3 residues: CASSQLRGGFSYEQYF. The CDR3 DNA is TGTGCCAGCAGCCAACTTCGAGGGGGATTTTCCTACGAGCAGTACTTC.

The CDR3 coding sequence is TGCAGCGTTGGTCGGGGAGTGGGCACCGGGGAGCTGTTTTTT. The encoded protein is CSVGRGVGTGELFF. The chain is built from TRBV29-1 and TRBJ2-2, with D possibly TRBD2 on 5 matching bases. CDR1 and CDR2 (germline): SQVTM, ANQGSEA. V lost 4 bases to trimming and J lost 4 bases, with 13 bases between them. The CDR3 is 14 amino acids.

The rearrangement links TRBV18 to TRBJ1-3; a weak D match, TRBD1 (6 bases). The germline V and J ends were trimmed by 6 bases and 4 bases, with 13 bases remaining between them. CDR3 length equals 14 residues. Germline V gene lookup returns CDR1 KGHSH and CDR2 LQKENI. The CDR3 sequence is CASSTPTGGNTIYF. The CDR3 DNA follows: TGTGCCAGCTCTACGCCGACAGGAGGAAACACCATATATTTT.

This clone was detected once. The chain joins TRBV5-1 to TRBJ2-7; 10 bases align to TRBD2. Germline values: CDR1 SGHRS, CDR2 YFSETQ. The CDR3 covers 14 residues. With V trimmed by 1 base and J by 7 bases, 5 bases remained unmatched. The CDR3 bases are TGCGCCAGCAGCTTGACTAGCGGGATAGAAGAGCAGTACTTC. Translation gives CASSLTSGIEEQYF.

The chain links TRBV12-5 to TRBJ2-1, with 8 bases lining up with TRBD1. This CDR3 is built from 17 residues. CDR1 is LGHNT and CDR2 is FRNRAP in the germline V gene. Trimming removed 7 bases from V and 0 bases from J; junction bases left unmatched: 11. The DNA for the CDR3 is TGTGCTAGTGCCCTCCCGACAGGGGCTATCTCCTACAATGAGCAGTTCTTC. Encoded protein: CASALPTGAISYNEQFF.

This clone was found once. The CDR3 region is CASSSGNSPLHF. The CDR3 nucleotides are TGTGCCAGCAGCTCAGGGAATTCACCCCTCCACTTT. The chain has TRBV7-9 and TRBJ1-6; perhaps TRBD1 as D (5 bases). Germline CDR1 and CDR2: SEHNR and FQNEAQ (reference sequence). The CDR3 is 12 amino acids. The ends were cut back, 4 bases at V and 7 bases at J, with 5 bases in the middle. The full variable domain, its missing parts supplied by reference TRBV7-9 and TRBJ1-6, is DTGVSQNPRHKITKRGQNVTFRCDPISEHNRLYWYRQTLGQGPEFLTYFQNEAQLEKSRLLSDRFSAERPKGSFSTLEIQRTEQGDSAMYLCASSSGNSPLHFGNGTRLTVT.

The chain recombines TRBV2 with TRBJ2-7, with 7 bases matching TRBD2. CDR1 and CDR2 (germline): SNHLY, FYNNEI. The J segment lost 1 base and the V segment lost 6 bases, leaving 6 bases of the junction unmatched. This CDR3 region has 14 residues. CDR3 region: CASRGLVLSYEQYF. The CDR3 DNA reads TGTGCCAGCAGAGGACTAGTCCTTTCCTACGAGCAGTACTTC.

The chain recombines TRBV15 with TRBJ2-7; 7 bases match TRBD2. The CDR3 has 15 amino acids. Germline CDR1 reads LNHNV; CDR2 reads YYDKDF (reference sequence). The J segment lost 3 bases and the V segment lost 3 bases, leaving 8 bases of the junction unmatched. The CDR3 bases are TGTGCCACCAGCAGCCACCGGGGGGAACTCTACGAGCAGTACTTC. Translation: CATSSHRGELYEQYF.

The chain has TRBV7-6 and TRBJ2-7; the match to TRBD1 covers 8 bases. V gave up 5 bases and J gave up 2 bases; unmatched junction bases: 11. Germline V gene data show CDR1 as SGHVS and CDR2 as FNYEAQ. The CDR3 totals 16 residues. The DNA for the CDR3 is TGTGCCAGCAGCCCAAGCGGCGGGACAGGTGCCTACGAGCAGTACTTC. Translation: CASSPSGGTGAYEQYF.

The chain recombines TRBV6-5 with TRBJ1-2; 7 nucleotides match TRBD1. The germline V gene has CDR1 MNHEY and CDR2 SVGAGI. The CDR3 contains 14 residues. V shed 6 bases, J shed 4 bases, and the junction held 8 bases outside the gene matches. The CDR3 nucleotides read TGTGCCAGCAGACAGACAGGGAACATCTATGGCTACACCTTC. Translating gives CASRQTGNIYGYTF.

The chain links TRBV28 to TRBJ1-4; D remains unclear. Germline assignment: CDR1 MDHEN and CDR2 SYDVKM. Trimming removed 7 bases at V and 0 bases at J, with 24 bases between. The CDR3 is 19 amino acids. Here the CDR3 DNA reads TGTGCCAGCACCACCAAAACCCCATGGCGGGTTGCAACTAATGAAAAACTGTTTTTT. It codes for CASTTKTPWRVATNEKLFF.

The chain has TRBV18 and TRBJ1-1; D gene uncertain. The length of the CDR3 is 16 residues. CDR1 is KGHSH and CDR2 is LQKENI in the germline V gene. V was cut by 3 bases and J by 1 base, with 15 bases left in between. For the CDR3, the DNA is TGTGCCAGCTCACCTGCCTACGGACTCCGGAACACTGAAGCTTTCTTT. Encoded protein: CASSPAYGLRNTEAFF.

V usage is TRBV5-1 and J usage is TRBJ2-3, with 7 bases matching TRBD1. CDR1 and CDR2 from the germline V gene are SGHRS and YFSETQ. Losses at the gene ends were 4 bases for V and 5 bases for J; bases not matched to a gene: 4. The CDR3 runs to 13 residues. DNA for the CDR3: TGCGCCAGCAGCGAGGGGGCGGTAGATACGCAGTATTTT. This codes for CASSEGAVDTQYF.

This chain connects TRBV9 to TRBJ2-1, with 9 bases lining up with TRBD1. The CDR3 extends over 15 amino acids. Germline V gene lookup returns CDR1 SGDLS and CDR2 YYNGEE. The J segment lost 7 bases and the V segment lost 0 bases, leaving 5 bases of the junction unmatched. CDR3 DNA: TGTGCCAGCAGCGTAGAGGGACAGGGAAGGAATGAGCAGTTCTTC. Its translation: CASSVEGQGRNEQFF.

The chain employs TRBV5-1 and TRBJ2-1; TRBD2 matches at 8 bases. The CDR3 sequence is 17 residues long. Germline CDR1 and CDR2: SGHRS and YFSETQ. Losses at the gene ends were 1 base for V and 6 bases for J; bases not matched to a gene: 12. The CDR3 sequence is CASSLLGGTRSGNEQFF. CDR3 nucleotides: TGCGCCAGCAGCTTGTTGGGGGGGACTAGATCGGGCAATGAGCAGTTCTTC.

The CDR3 reads CASSMKARETQYF. The CDR3 nucleotides are TGTGCCAGTAGTATGAAGGCGCGGGAGACCCAGTACTTC. The rearrangement links TRBV19 to TRBJ2-5; D is unresolved. CDR1 is LNHDA and CDR2 is SQIVND in the germline V gene (reference sequence). Trimming shortened V by 3 bases and J by 5 bases, and 10 bases separated the two germline ends. The CDR3 is made up of 13 amino acids.

Of note for this clone: An end of the junction differs from the germline gene, which may be a read error. The chain joins TRBV15 to TRBJ2-4; 14 bases map to TRBD2. CDR3 size: 14 residues. CDR1 and CDR2 (germline): LNHNV, YYDKDF (reference sequence). CDR3 sequence (DNA): TGTGCCACCAGCACAAGTTGGACTAGCGGGAGGTATAGCTTC. Amino acid sequence: CATSTSWTSGRYSF.

The genes are TRBV9 and TRBJ2-3; 13 bases match TRBD2. The V segment lost 3 bases and the J segment 0 bases; nucleotides outside the gene matches: 4. The CDR3 has 17 residues. Germline V CDR1 and CDR2: SGDLS, YYNGEE. CDR3 sequence reads: CASSGGTSGTSTDTQYF. CDR3 DNA sequence: TGTGCCAGCAGCGGGGGGACTAGCGGGACTAGCACAGATACGCAGTATTTT.

This chain connects TRBV27 to TRBJ1-1; 8 positions agree with TRBD1. The germline gives CDR1 MNHEY, CDR2 SMNVEV (reference sequence). The CDR3 runs 16 residues. Trimming at V came to 5 bases and at J to 8 bases, leaving 16 bases not matched to a gene. This CDR3 reads CASSATPRDRLPEAFF. The CDR3 DNA reads as TGTGCCAGCAGTGCTACACCCCGGGACAGGTTACCGGAAGCTTTCTTT.

This sequence joins TRBV7-9 and TRBJ2-1, with 7 bases that match TRBD2. Germline CDR1 reads SEHNR; CDR2 reads FQNEAQ (reference sequence). This CDR3 is 13 amino acids long. V was clipped by 7 bases and J by 4 bases; unmatched bases: 4. CDR3 region: CASKTSRYNEQFF. Written as DNA, the CDR3 is TGTGCCAGCAAGACTAGCAGATACAATGAGCAGTTCTTC. Filled out from reference TRBV7-9 and TRBJ2-1, the complete variable domain reads DTGVSQNPRHKITKRGQNVTFRCDPISEHNRLYWYRQTLGQGPEFLTYFQNEAQLEKSRLLSDRFSAERPKGSFSTLEIQRTEQGDSAMYLCASKTSRYNEQFFGPGTRLTVL.

This rearrangement joins TRBV19 to TRBJ2-2; TRBD1 agrees at 9 bases. V shed 1 base and J 7 bases; nucleotides not matched to a gene: 7. The CDR3 is made up of 16 amino acids. Germline V gene data show CDR1 as LNHDA and CDR2 as SQIVND (reference sequence). Written as DNA, the CDR3 is TGTGCCAGTAGTATAGTCGGACAGGGGTGGGTCGGGGAGCTGTTTTTT. Residues: CASSIVGQGWVGELFF.